The 3 T cell receptor beta chains below come from one sample, sequenced in a study of T cell responses to AZD1222 COVID-19 vaccine. TCRdb's table, derived via immunoSEQ multiplex PCR, lists solely in-frame clones and lacks some. The sample holds about 150,000 clones; 90% are singletons and the top ten take 1.5%. The input for sequencing was peripheral blood, taken 28 days after the second AZD1222 dose. The source is an adult who received the AZD1222 COVID-19 vaccine.

The gene calls are TRBV6-5 and TRBJ2-4; no clear D. The V gene's germline CDR1 is MNHEY and CDR2 SVGAGI. Trimming removed 2 bases from V and 4 bases from J, with 9 bases in between. CDR3 length: 14 residues. In nucleotides, the CDR3 is TGTGCCAGCAGTTACGGAGCTAGTAAAAACATTCAGTACTTC. It specifies CASSYGASKNIQYF.

The gene calls are TRBV5-6 and TRBJ2-7, with TRBD2 matching 10 bases. CDR3 length: 14 amino acids. Per germline, CDR1 SGHDT and CDR2 YYEEEE. Unmatched junction bases numbered 3, after V lost 4 bases and J lost 2 bases. The CDR3 region has the DNA TGTGCCAGCAGCATCGGGACTAGCGCCTACGAGCAGTACTTC. It specifies CASSIGTSAYEQYF.

This clone appeared a few times. The chain uses TRBV27 and TRBJ1-1, with 8 bases aligning to TRBD1. Germline CDR1 and CDR2: MNHEY and SMNVEV (reference sequence). J lost 0 bases, V lost 7 bases, and 16 bases had no gene match. The CDR3 totals 18 residues. CDR3 in amino acids: CASTPSGFGTGLNTEAFF. The CDR3 DNA reads TGTGCCAGCACCCCTTCCGGTTTCGGGACAGGCCTGAACACTGAAGCTTTCTTT.